This is a list of T cell receptor beta chains from one sample in a study of blood T cell repertoires in COVID-19. Method: immunoSEQ multiplex PCR; TCRdb's copy keeps in-frame clones and lacks some. The sample records around 78,000 clones, approximately 86% being singletons. Sequencing was done on a sample of peripheral blood. These receptors originate from a woman aged 60-75 years with acute or convalescent COVID-19. Both conserved end residues are part of each CDR3. The D gene is left open where the match is weak.

d_call v_call cdr3_aa
. TRBV6-6 CASSYYSDGGEQYF
. TRBV6-5 CASISPRQGPGELFF
. TRBV12-3/TRBV12-4 CASSTRGGTEAFF
. TRBV28 CASSERGGGRTEAFF
. TRBV7-9 CASSLDTEAFF
TRBD1 TRBV2 CASKQDREVIYEQYF
TRBD2 TRBV5-1 CASSISSGGFTDTQYF
. TRBV3-1/TRBV3-2 CASSQRILSYEQYF
TRBD1 TRBV2 CASSTGQGKPLHF
TRBD1 TRBV5-8 CASRVTGGSGEQYF
. TRBV6-5 CASSYSRFYEQYF
TRBD2 TRBV28 CATTSGYNTGELFF
. TRBV19 CASSIMEVATNEKLFF
. TRBV6-5 CASQTVINSPLHF
TRBD2 TRBV28 CASSLSLAGGPEQFF
. TRBV25-1 CASSGPRTPNTEAFF
. TRBV28 CASRQGNYNSPLHF
. TRBV6-2/TRBV6-3 CASSYGSAASYEQYF
TRBD2 TRBV11-2 CASSLAGGTYEQYF
. TRBV9 CASSVAGDLFGNTIYF
. TRBV9 CASSEGVGPQYEQYF
TRBD2 TRBV7-2 CASSIASGTSGRGLYEQYF
TRBD2 TRBV27 CASSLSSGGEQYF
. TRBV4-2 CASSQKTGGTDTQYF
TRBD1 TRBV28 CASRPGQGDQPQHF
. TRBV2 CASSPVGRAIGTGELFF
TRBD2 TRBV7-2 CASSLETSGSVFVPYEQYF
. TRBV6-6 CASSYSRRENTEAFF